The clone carrying this T cell receptor (beta chain) was observed a single time. Its antigen is as yet unknown. Healthy HIV-negative adults without recent acute infections or vaccinations served as donors. Each PCR replicate from the sorted subsets contained 200 to 250 ng DNA, which is 30,000 or so T cell genomes. Source study methods: Filtering differed for immunoSEQ, which gave only junction sequences without quality scores. Profiled with immunoSEQ multiplex PCR; TCRdb holds only in-frame clones, not every one. The D gene and trimming were derived from the DNA, and the V and J assignments and clone size from that table. The sample holds 950,000 to 1,200,000 clones; 60% to 85% are singletons and the top ten take approximately 0.95%. The sample is drawn from a study of shared clonotypes between healthy human individuals. The CDR3 is 14 amino acids. The J segment lost 1 base and the V segment lost 2 bases, leaving 1 base of the junction unmatched. CDR1 is MGHDK, CDR2 SYGVNS, per germline.

General study findings and limits: Relative to their counterparts shared across all four donors, non-shared clonotypes exhibited diminished generation probabilities.

The genes are TRBV25-1 and TRBJ2-7; 8 bases match TRBD1. The source is a young man in good health. Some clones in this sample may be carry-over from other donors' samples. Input material: memory CD4+ T cells from PBMCs. The subset denotes: CD45RA-negative fraction. CDR3 sequence: CASSEQGASYEQYF. CDR3 in DNA: TGTGCCAGCAGTGAACAGGGGGCATCCTACGAGCAGTACTTC.